These 28 T cell receptor beta chains share one sample of origin, sequenced in a study of blood T cell repertoires in COVID-19. The data were produced by immunoSEQ multiplex PCR, yet TCRdb's version contains in-frame clones alone and is incomplete. Of approximately 130,000 clones in the sample, roughly 85% were seen once. Sequenced input: peripheral blood. The receptor set was obtained from a human donor in a cohort sampled during active COVID-19.

This chain uses TRBV5-6 with TRBJ2-1; tentatively, D is TRBD1 (5 bases). The CDR3 runs to 14 residues. V lost 1 base to trimming and J lost 5 bases, with 10 bases between them. CDR1 is SGHDT and CDR2 is YYEEEE in the germline V gene. The CDR3 DNA follows: TGTGCCAGCAGCTTGTTATCAGGGAACAATGAGCAGTTCTTC. This translates into CASSLLSGNNEQFF.

This sequence joins TRBV27 and TRBJ1-5; D is undetermined. V shed 5 bases and J shed 7 bases, with 18 bases lying between them. The CDR3 totals 15 residues. CDR1 MNHEY and CDR2 SMNVEV come from the germline V gene (reference sequence). In DNA, the CDR3 is TGTGCCAGCAGTAGAATCGGGTCACCCGACCAGCCCCAGCATTTT. Residues: CASSRIGSPDQPQHF.

DNA for the CDR3: TGTGCCAGCAGCTTATGGCAGGGGGCAGATACGCAGTATTTT. Encoded protein: CASSLWQGADTQYF. The chain has TRBV7-2 and TRBJ2-3; TRBD1 aligns across 7 bases. This CDR3 region has 14 residues. With 2 bases clipped from V and 4 bases from J, the junction kept 3 bases outside the gene matches. The germline gives CDR1 SGHTA, CDR2 FQGNSA.

This chain joins TRBV4-3 and TRBJ2-3, with D possibly TRBD2 on 6 matching bases. CDR3 length: 14 residues. Trimming shortened V by 4 bases and J by 5 bases, and 13 bases separated the two germline ends. Per the germline V gene, CDR1 is LGHNA and CDR2 is YSLEER. CDR3 bases: TGCGCCAGCAGCCCAAGGGGAGGTCAAGATACGCAGTATTTT. The encoded protein is CASSPRGGQDTQYF.

The gene calls are TRBV19 and TRBJ1-5; 9 bases line up with TRBD1. The CDR3 is 16 residues long. Per the germline V gene, CDR1 is LNHDA and CDR2 is SQIVND (reference sequence). Trimming cost V 5 bases and J 3 bases; bases outside gene matches: 8. The CDR3, as DNA: TGTGCCAGTAGTGATCACGGGACAGGGCCCAATCAGCCCCAGCATTTT. Its protein product is CASSDHGTGPNQPQHF.

The V gene is TRBV11-2, the J gene TRBJ1-1, with TRBD1 matching over 8 bases. The V and J ends lost 4 bases and 11 bases, in that order; junction bases with no gene match: 6. In germline, CDR1 is SGHAT, CDR2 FQNNGV. The CDR3 runs 12 residues. The CDR3 here is CASSSTDREAFF. The CDR3 bases are TGTGCCAGCAGCTCCACGGACAGGGAGGCTTTCTTT.

The chain joins TRBV19 to TRBJ1-1; D unresolved. The CDR3 totals 11 residues. Trimming pared 4 bases from V and 6 bases from J, leaving 6 bases between. Germline CDR1 LNHDA, CDR2 SQIVND (reference sequence). Here the CDR3 reads CASSRTAEAFF. CDR3 in DNA: TGTGCCAGTAGTAGGACTGCTGAAGCTTTCTTT.

The chain has TRBV14 and TRBJ2-7, with D maybe TRBD1 (6 bases). This CDR3 has 14 amino acids. Germline V CDR1 and CDR2: SGHDN, FVKESK. V was pared by 5 bases and J by 5 bases, with 16 bases between. The CDR3 DNA reads as TGTGCCAGCAGCAACATAGGGGGTACCAACGAGCAGTACTTC. It codes for CASSNIGGTNEQYF.

The gene calls are TRBV18 and TRBJ1-4, with D perhaps matching TRBD1 (5 bases). V lost 3 bases and J lost 10, with 18 bases in between. This CDR3 is 15 amino acids long. Germline CDR1 KGHSH, CDR2 LQKENI. The CDR3 DNA sequence: TGTGCCAGCTCACCGGGGGGTCGGGGGACTGGAAAACTGTTTTTT. Translation: CASSPGGRGTGKLFF.

This clone came up a few times. The rearrangement uses TRBV7-2 and TRBJ2-5, with TRBD2 matching over 8 bases. Unmatched junction bases numbered 9, after V lost 10 bases and J lost 5 bases. The CDR3 is 13 amino acids. Per the germline V gene, CDR1 is SGHTA and CDR2 is FQGNSA. The CDR3 here is CATKAGAGETQYF. CDR3 sequence (DNA): TGTGCCACAAAAGCGGGAGCAGGCGAGACCCAGTACTTC.

This chain connects TRBV9 to TRBJ2-1; 8 bases match TRBD2. Germline assignment: CDR1 SGDLS and CDR2 YYNGEE. With 5 bases clipped from V and 10 bases from J, the junction kept 14 bases outside the gene matches. CDR3 length: 15 residues. The CDR3 DNA sequence: TGTGCCAGCAGAGACTCCGGGACTAGACGCGTCGAGCAGTTCTTC. Protein sequence: CASRDSGTRRVEQFF.

V gene TRBV7-9 combines with J gene TRBJ1-2; 8 nucleotides agree with TRBD1. Trimming cost V 5 bases and J 7 bases; bases outside gene matches: 15. This CDR3 comprises 16 residues. Germline V gives CDR1 SEHNR, CDR2 FQNEAQ (reference sequence). CDR3 sequence reads: CASSPGSGQGASGYTF. CDR3 nucleotides: TGTGCCAGCAGCCCCGGCTCCGGCCAGGGGGCGTCTGGCTACACCTTC.

V usage is TRBV5-1 and J usage is TRBJ2-3; 8 bases are a match to TRBD1. Germline CDR1 SGHRS, CDR2 YFSETQ. The CDR3 totals 19 residues. J lost 2 bases, V lost 0 bases, and 14 bases had no gene match. The CDR3 reads CASSLANLPGQATTDTQYF. In nucleotides, the CDR3 is TGCGCCAGCAGCTTGGCCAACCTTCCGGGACAGGCCACCACAGATACGCAGTATTTT. Looking up the rest from reference TRBV5-1 and TRBJ2-3 gives the full variable domain: KAGVTQTPRYLIKTRGQQVTLSCSPISGHRSVSWYQQTPGQGLQFLFEYFSETQRNKGNFPGRFSGRQFSNSRSEMNVSTLELGDSALYLCASSLANLPGQATTDTQYFGPGTRLTVL.

The J gene is TRBJ2-5, the V gene TRBV5-1, with 14 bases aligning to TRBD2. This CDR3 is 17 amino acids long. The germline V gene has CDR1 SGHRS and CDR2 YFSETQ. Trimming at V came to 4 bases and at J to 6 bases, leaving 11 bases not matched to a gene. The CDR3 region has the DNA TGCGCCAGCAGCACGGGACTAGCGGGAGTTCACCTCAAGACCCAGTACTTC. It codes for CASSTGLAGVHLKTQYF.

This clone was observed once. The chain uses TRBV5-5 and TRBJ1-1; D might be TRBD1 (6 bases). The CDR3 extends over 13 amino acids. Germline values: CDR1 SGHKS, CDR2 YYEKEE (reference sequence). V lost 2 bases and J 8 bases, leaving 13 bases between the germline ends. CDR3 nucleotide sequence: TGTGCCAGCAGCTTTTCAGGGGCAGGGGAAGCTTTCTTT. Translation: CASSFSGAGEAFF.

V is TRBV5-1 and J is TRBJ2-2; 11 positions match TRBD2. J lost 2 bases, V lost 4 bases, and 7 bases had no gene match. This CDR3 comprises 17 residues. Germline V gene sequence: CDR1 SGHRS, CDR2 YFSETQ. CDR3 DNA: TGCGCCAGCAGCCTCCCGGGACTAGCGGTCAACACCGGGGAGCTGTTTTTT. It is translated as CASSLPGLAVNTGELFF.

The genes are TRBV19 and TRBJ2-5, with 9 bases matching TRBD1. The V gene's germline CDR1 is LNHDA and CDR2 SQIVND (reference sequence). V lost 10 bases to trimming and J lost 5 bases; unmatched junction nucleotides: 8. The CDR3 loop spans 13 amino acids. In DNA, the CDR3 is TGTGCCACAGGGGGACAGGGTGGCGAGACCCAGTACTTC. Translated: CATGGQGGETQYF.

A single count supports this clone. This sequence joins TRBV5-6 and TRBJ2-3; the match to TRBD2 covers 8 bases. CDR3 length equals 16 residues. The V gene's germline CDR1 is SGHDT and CDR2 YYEEEE. V was pared by 0 bases and J by 6 bases, with 9 bases of the junction left unmatched. As DNA, the CDR3 is TGTGCCAGCAGCTTGGCCGTCTTCGGGAGGGCGGATACGCAGTATTTT. Translated: CASSLAVFGRADTQYF.

The genes are TRBV5-4 and TRBJ1-2; TRBD1 aligns across 7 bases. In germline, CDR1 is SGHNT, CDR2 YYREEE (reference sequence). This CDR3 contains 14 residues. V lost 0 bases and J lost 5; bases outside the gene matches: 4. The CDR3 bases are TGTGCCAGCAGCTTGGACAGGGGTGGTTATGGCTACACCTTC. This codes for CASSLDRGGYGYTF. The full variable domain, in which reference TRBV5-4 and TRBJ1-2 provide the parts outside the CDR3, is ETGVTQSPTHLIKTRGQQVTLRCSSQSGHNTVSWYQQALGQGPQFIFQYYREEENGRGNFPPRFSGLQFPNYSSELNVNALELDDSALYLCASSLDRGGYGYTFGSGTRLTVV.

This chain links TRBV7-2 with TRBJ2-1, with 8 nucleotides matching TRBD1. Per germline, CDR1 SGHTA and CDR2 FQGNSA. J was trimmed by 7 bases and V by 1 base; bases with no gene match: 12. The CDR3 sequence is 17 residues long. CDR3 loop: CASSLVAGQEGRNEQFF. DNA for the CDR3: TGTGCCAGCAGCTTAGTCGCGGGACAGGAGGGGCGGAATGAGCAGTTCTTC.

This clone has only one observation. The CDR3 nucleotides read TGTGCCAGCAGCTCTCGGGAGGGGTCTACCCTGAACACCGGGGAGCTGTTTTTT. It translates to CASSSREGSTLNTGELFF. This chain uses TRBV7-9 with TRBJ2-2; TRBD2 agrees at 8 bases. V was clipped by 4 bases and J by 1 base; unmatched bases: 11. The CDR3 is 18 residues long. Germline V gives CDR1 SEHNR, CDR2 FQNEAQ (reference sequence).

This clone was seen once. The J gene is TRBJ2-3, the V gene TRBV3-1 (or the pseudogene TRBV3-2), with D possibly being TRBD2 (5 bases). Trimming shortened V by 4 bases and J by 1 base, and 12 bases separated the two germline ends. Germline V gene lookup returns CDR1 LGHDT and CDR2 YNNKEL (reference sequence). The CDR3 length is 15 residues. The CDR3 spells CASSRGLERTDTQYF. The CDR3 nucleotides are TGTGCCAGCAGCCGAGGGCTAGAACGCACAGATACGCAGTATTTT.

The rearrangement uses TRBV15 and TRBJ2-5, with 8 bases fitting TRBD1. J gave up 8 bases and V 3 bases, and 14 bases lay outside the gene matches. The CDR3 is 16 amino acids. CDR1 is LNHNV and CDR2 is YYDKDF in the germline V gene (reference sequence). Here the CDR3 reads CATSSPRTGFVVTQYF. The CDR3 DNA sequence: TGTGCCACCAGCAGCCCGCGGACAGGGTTCGTGGTAACCCAGTACTTC. The full variable domain, its missing parts supplied by reference TRBV15 and TRBJ2-5, is DAMVIQNPRYQVTQFGKPVTLSCSQTLNHNVMYWYQQKSSQAPKLLFHYYDKDFNNEADTPDNFQSRRPNTSFCFLDIRSPGLGDTAMYLCATSSPRTGFVVTQYFGPGTRLLVL.

The J gene is TRBJ2-1, the V gene TRBV11-2; 7 bases are shared with TRBD1. CDR3 length: 14 amino acids. Trimming cost V 4 bases and J 5 bases; bases outside gene matches: 5. Germline V CDR1 and CDR2: SGHAT, FQNNGV. The CDR3 sequence: CASSYGTVHNEQFF. For the CDR3, the DNA is TGTGCCAGCAGCTACGGGACAGTTCACAATGAGCAGTTCTTC.

This sequence joins TRBV5-6 and TRBJ2-7; D uncertain. Germline V gene lookup returns CDR1 SGHDT and CDR2 YYEEEE. Trimming took 7 bases from V and 0 from J, leaving 11 bases between them. CDR3 size: 13 residues. DNA of the CDR3: TGTGCCAGCGGCTCCTCGGTCTCCTACGAGCAGTACGTC. It translates to CASGSSVSYEQYV.

The V gene is TRBV9, the J gene TRBJ1-2, with TRBD1 as a possible D gene (6 bases). The V and J ends lost 0 bases and 2 bases respectively, with 14 bases between them. This CDR3 region has 16 residues. From germline, CDR1 is SGDLS and CDR2 YYNGEE. CDR3 in amino acids: CASSVGGADSNYGYTF. The CDR3, as DNA: TGTGCCAGCAGCGTAGGTGGGGCGGACAGCAACTATGGCTACACCTTC.

CDR3 sequence: CASSGLAGVGYNEQFF. In DNA, the CDR3 is TGTGCCAGCAGTGGTCTAGCGGGAGTAGGCTACAATGAGCAGTTCTTC. This sequence joins TRBV6-4 and TRBJ2-1, with 10 bases fitting TRBD2. Germline CDR1 reads MRHNA; CDR2 reads SNTAGT. The CDR3 runs 16 residues. V trimming: 4 bases; J trimming: 3 bases; junction bases outside the gene matches: 6.

This chain connects TRBV19 to TRBJ1-1, with TRBD1 identical over 9 bases. V trimming: 7 bases; J trimming: 3 bases; junction bases outside the gene matches: 3. Germline V gene sequence: CDR1 LNHDA, CDR2 SQIVND (reference sequence). The CDR3 has 13 residues. CDR3 nucleotides: TGTGCCAGTACTCGGACAGGGGACACTGAAGCTTTCTTT. It yields the protein CASTRTGDTEAFF. Full variable domain (remainder filled in from reference TRBV19 and TRBJ1-1): DGGITQSPKYLFRKEGQNVTLSCEQNLNHDAMYWYRQDPGQGLRLIYYSQIVNDFQKGDIAEGYSVSREKKESFPLTVTSAQKNPTAFYLCASTRTGDTEAFFGQGTRLTVV.